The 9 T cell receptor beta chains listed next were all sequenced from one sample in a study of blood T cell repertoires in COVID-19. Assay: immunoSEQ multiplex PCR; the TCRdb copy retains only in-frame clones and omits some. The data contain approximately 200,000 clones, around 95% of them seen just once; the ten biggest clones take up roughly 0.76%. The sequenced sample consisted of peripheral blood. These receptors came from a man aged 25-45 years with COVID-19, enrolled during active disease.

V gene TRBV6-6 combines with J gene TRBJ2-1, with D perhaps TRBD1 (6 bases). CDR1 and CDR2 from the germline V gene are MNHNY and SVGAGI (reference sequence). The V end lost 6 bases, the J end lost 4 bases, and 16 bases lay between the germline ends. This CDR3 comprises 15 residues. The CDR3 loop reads CASRLKDRPYNEQFF. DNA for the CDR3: TGTGCCAGCAGGCTAAAGGACAGACCATACAATGAGCAGTTCTTC.

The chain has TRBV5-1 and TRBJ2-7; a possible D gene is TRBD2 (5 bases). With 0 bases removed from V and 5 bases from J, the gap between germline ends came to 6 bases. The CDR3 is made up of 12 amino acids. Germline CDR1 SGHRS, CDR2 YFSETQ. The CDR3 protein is CASSLAGNEQYF. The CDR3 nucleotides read TGCGCCAGCAGCTTGGCCGGGAACGAGCAGTACTTC.

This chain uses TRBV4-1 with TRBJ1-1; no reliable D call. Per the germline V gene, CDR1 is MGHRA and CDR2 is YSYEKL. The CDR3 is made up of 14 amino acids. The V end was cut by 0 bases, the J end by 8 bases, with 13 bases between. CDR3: CASSQELALAEAFF. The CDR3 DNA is TGCGCCAGCAGCCAAGAGCTAGCGTTGGCGGAAGCTTTCTTT.

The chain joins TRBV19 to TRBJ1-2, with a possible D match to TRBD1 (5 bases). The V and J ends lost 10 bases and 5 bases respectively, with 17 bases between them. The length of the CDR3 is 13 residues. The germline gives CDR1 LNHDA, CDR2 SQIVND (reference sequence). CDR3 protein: CATALQGWYGYTF. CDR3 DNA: TGTGCCACCGCTCTTCAGGGCTGGTATGGCTACACCTTC.

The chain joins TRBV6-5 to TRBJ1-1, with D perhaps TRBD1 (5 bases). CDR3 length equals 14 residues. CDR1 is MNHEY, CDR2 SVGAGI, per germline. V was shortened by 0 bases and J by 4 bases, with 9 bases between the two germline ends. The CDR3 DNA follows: TGTGCCAGCAGTTACTCGACAGTTTTCACTGAAGCTTTCTTT. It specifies CASSYSTVFTEAFF.

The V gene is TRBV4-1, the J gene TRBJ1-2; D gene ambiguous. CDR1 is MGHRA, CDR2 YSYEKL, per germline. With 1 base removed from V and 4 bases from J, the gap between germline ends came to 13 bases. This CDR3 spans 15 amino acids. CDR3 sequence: CASSQAPQIPYGYTF. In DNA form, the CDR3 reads TGCGCCAGCAGCCAAGCCCCCCAGATACCCTATGGCTACACCTTC.

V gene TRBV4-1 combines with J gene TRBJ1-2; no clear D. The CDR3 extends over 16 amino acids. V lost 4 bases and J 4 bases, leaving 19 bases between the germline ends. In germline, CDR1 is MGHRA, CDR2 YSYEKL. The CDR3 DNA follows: TGCGCCAGCAGCCCGTCTCCTATTTTAGGAGTCTATGGCTACACCTTC. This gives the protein CASSPSPILGVYGYTF.

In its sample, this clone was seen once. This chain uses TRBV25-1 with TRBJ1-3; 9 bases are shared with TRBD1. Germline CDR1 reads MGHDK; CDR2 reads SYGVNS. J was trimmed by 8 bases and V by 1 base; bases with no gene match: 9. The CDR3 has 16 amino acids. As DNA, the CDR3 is TGTGCCAGCAGTGAATCATCCGGGACAGGGCTGGACACCATATATTTT. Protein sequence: CASSESSGTGLDTIYF.

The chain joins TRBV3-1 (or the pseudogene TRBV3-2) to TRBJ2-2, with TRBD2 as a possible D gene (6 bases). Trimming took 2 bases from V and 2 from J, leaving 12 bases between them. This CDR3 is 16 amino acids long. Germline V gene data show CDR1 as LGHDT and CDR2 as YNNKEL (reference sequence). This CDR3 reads CASSQRAGINTGELFF. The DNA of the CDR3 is TGTGCCAGCAGCCAACGGGCGGGGATAAACACCGGGGAGCTGTTTTTT.